This record looks at one T cell receptor (beta chain) sequence and its context. This sample is part of a study of blood T cell repertoires in COVID-19. Study-wide background: The United States, Italy and Spain supplied acute and convalescent COVID-19 samples. T cells, B-cell-depleted T cells, or PBMCs provided the cDNA or gDNA that served as material.

Using immunoSEQ multiplex PCR, the repertoire was profiled, and TCRdb retains in-frame clones only, with some absent. The sample yields some 300,000 clones, approximately 88% seen once. The specimen was peripheral blood. This clonotype was obtained from a woman under 40 who had recovered from COVID-19.

DNA of the CDR3: TGTGCCAGCAGCCACTCTTCCGGGGTCACTAATGAAAAACTGTTTTTT. This gives the protein CASSHSSGVTNEKLFF. This chain links TRBV4-2 with TRBJ1-4; D ambiguous. V was clipped by 3 bases and J by 2 bases, with 13 bases between them. The germline V gene has CDR1 LGHNA and CDR2 YNFKEQ. This CDR3 spans 16 amino acids.